This T cell receptor (beta chain) was observed in a study of a mutant IDH1 vaccine in newly diagnosed glioma. As for the study in general: The study gave patients eight vaccinations in weeks 1, 3, 5, 7, 11, 15, 19, 23. Earlier care involved radiotherapy, temozolomide, or both, and the majority received both.

The data were produced by immunoSEQ multiplex PCR, yet TCRdb's version contains in-frame clones alone and is incomplete. The table shows roughly 60,000 clones, with 75% to 90% occurring only once. Study results and limitations: Overall, 93.3% of patients had vaccine-induced immune responses. Apparently unrelated to pseudoprogression were changes in the top peripheral T cell clonotypes.

Concerning this clone itself: As yet, its antigen is unknown.

Looked up from germline, CDR1 is MNHEY and CDR2 is SVGAGI. Losses at the gene ends were 8 bases for V and 1 base for J; bases not matched to a gene: 4. The CDR3 runs 14 residues. Regarding time point: week 23, last vaccination. Every vaccine dose comprised 300 ug of mutant IDH1 20-mer peptide plus topical imiquimod. The receptor's source is a man in his forties with glioma. The specimen was PBMCs, collected from a glioma patient whose treatment included an IDH1 peptide vaccine. The genes are TRBV6-5 and TRBJ1-2; TRBD1 matches at 10 bases. CDR3 residues: CASGRTGGNYGYTF. The CDR3, as DNA: TGTGCCAGCGGACGGACAGGGGGTAACTATGGCTACACCTTC.